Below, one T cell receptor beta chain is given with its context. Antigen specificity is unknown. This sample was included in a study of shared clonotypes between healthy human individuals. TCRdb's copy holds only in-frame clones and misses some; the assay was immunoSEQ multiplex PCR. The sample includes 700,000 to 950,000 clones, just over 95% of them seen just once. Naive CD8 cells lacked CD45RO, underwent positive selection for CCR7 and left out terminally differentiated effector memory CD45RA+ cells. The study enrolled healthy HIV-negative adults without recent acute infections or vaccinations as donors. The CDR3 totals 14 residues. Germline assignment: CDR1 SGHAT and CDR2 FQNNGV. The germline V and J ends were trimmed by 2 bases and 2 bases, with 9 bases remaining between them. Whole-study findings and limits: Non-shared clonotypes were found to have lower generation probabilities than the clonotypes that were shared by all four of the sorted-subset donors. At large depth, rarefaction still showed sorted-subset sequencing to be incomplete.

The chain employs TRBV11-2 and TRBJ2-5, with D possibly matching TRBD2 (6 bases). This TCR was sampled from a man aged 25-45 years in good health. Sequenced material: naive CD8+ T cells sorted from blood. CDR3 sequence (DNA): TGTGCCAGCAGCTTAACTGGGGGGCAAGAGACCCAGTACTTC. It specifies CASSLTGGQETQYF.